This TCR beta chain emerged from a study of blood T cell repertoires in COVID-19. Whole-study context: Samples of COVID-19 (acute and convalescent) were obtained from the United States, Italy and Spain. Sources were T cells, B-cell-depleted T cells, or PBMCs; the material itself was cDNA or gDNA.

Assay used: immunoSEQ multiplex PCR; TCRdb lists only in-frame clones, some missing. The sample includes about 83,000 clones, about 90% of them seen just once. Unmatched junction bases numbered 10, after V lost 4 bases and J lost 4 bases. Germline V CDR1 and CDR2: SGHKS, YYEKEE (reference sequence). This CDR3 comprises 16 residues. Sequences were obtained from peripheral blood. The clonotype originates from a woman aged 45-60 years with active or convalescent COVID-19. The chain joins TRBV5-5 to TRBJ2-5, with 10 bases identical to TRBD1. The CDR3 bases are TGTGCCAGCAGCACCGGGACAGGGGTTCCCGGAGAGACCCAGTACTTC. Its translation is CASSTGTGVPGETQYF.